These 7 T cell receptor beta chains share one sample of origin, sequenced in a study of cytomegalovirus exposure and HLA in healthy donors (dated by TCRdb to 2016 to 2017). Libraries were constructed by the immunoSEQ multiplex PCR assay. For the multiplex PCR, a mixture combining 60 forward primers for TCR Vbeta segments and 13 reverse primers for TCR Jbeta segments was used. TCRdb took this table from immuneACCESS and kept in-frame rearrangements with V and J called. Such tables lack part of the clones; where checked against another copy, unresolved V genes explain under half of the gap, and the rest is unexplained. Within this sample are some 180,000 clones, with more than 75% of them counted one time only. The ten largest account for about 2.5% of the sample. Source material: PBMCs. These receptors came from a man between 25 and 39 years old in good health and CMV-seropositive.

The rearrangement joins TRBV11-2 to TRBJ2-1; 9 bases align to TRBD1. The ends lost 4 bases at V and 9 bases at J; junction bases unmatched: 7. The CDR3 has 14 amino acids. Germline CDR1 SGHAT, CDR2 FQNNGV. The CDR3: CASSWPGQGSEQFF. The DNA for the CDR3 is TGTGCCAGCAGCTGGCCGGGACAGGGAAGTGAGCAGTTCTTC.

The chain uses TRBV7-2 and TRBJ2-1; tentatively, D is TRBD1 (5 bases). The V end lost 3 bases, the J end lost 2 bases, and 8 bases lay between the germline ends. Germline values: CDR1 SGHTA, CDR2 FQGNSA. This CDR3 is 14 amino acids long. DNA of the CDR3: TGTGCCAGCAGCTTTCCAGGGCCCTACAATGAGCAGTTCTTC. This encodes CASSFPGPYNEQFF.

The V call is TRBV10-3, the J call TRBJ2-7, with 8 bases fitting TRBD1. J lost 5 bases, V lost 2 bases, and 11 bases had no gene match. The CDR3 totals 16 residues. Germline V lookup: CDR1 ENHRY, CDR2 SYGVKD. CDR3 amino acids: CAISEGETGVKNEQYF. In nucleotides, the CDR3 is TGTGCCATCAGTGAGGGGGAGACAGGGGTTAAAAACGAGCAGTACTTC.

The chain links TRBV6-5 to TRBJ1-2, with 7 bases identical to TRBD1. The V gene end was trimmed by 5 bases and the J gene end by 6 bases; junction bases not matched to a gene: 6. This CDR3 is 13 amino acids long. Germline CDR1 and CDR2: MNHEY and SVGAGI. This CDR3 is CASSGRDRDGYTF. As DNA, the CDR3 is TGTGCCAGCAGTGGCAGGGACAGAGATGGCTACACCTTC.

V usage is TRBV5-1 and J usage is TRBJ1-1; 7 bases are shared with TRBD1. V gave up 0 bases and J gave up 5 bases; unmatched junction bases: 10. CDR3 length: 16 amino acids. Germline V gene lookup returns CDR1 SGHRS and CDR2 YFSETQ. The CDR3 nucleotides read TGCGCCAGCAGCTTGGTAGGGGACAGTCGAAGGACTGAAGCTTTCTTT. Translated: CASSLVGDSRRTEAFF.

In its sample, this clone was seen once. In DNA, the CDR3 is TGTTCCAGCAGCCCCGGACTGAACTACGAGCAGTACGTC. Its translation is CSSSPGLNYEQYV. V is TRBV7-9 and J is TRBJ2-7; tentative D call: TRBD2 (5 bases). The CDR3 length is 13 residues. Germline V CDR1 and CDR2: SEHNR, FQNEAQ (reference sequence).

This chain joins TRBV4-1 and TRBJ1-1; the D is unclear. The germline V gene has CDR1 MGHRA and CDR2 YSYEKL. The CDR3 totals 12 residues. V was clipped by 6 bases and J by 8 bases, with 13 bases between them. CDR3 nucleotide sequence: TGCGCCAGCAGTCCTAGAGGCCAAGAAGCTTTCTTT. Translating it yields CASSPRGQEAFF.